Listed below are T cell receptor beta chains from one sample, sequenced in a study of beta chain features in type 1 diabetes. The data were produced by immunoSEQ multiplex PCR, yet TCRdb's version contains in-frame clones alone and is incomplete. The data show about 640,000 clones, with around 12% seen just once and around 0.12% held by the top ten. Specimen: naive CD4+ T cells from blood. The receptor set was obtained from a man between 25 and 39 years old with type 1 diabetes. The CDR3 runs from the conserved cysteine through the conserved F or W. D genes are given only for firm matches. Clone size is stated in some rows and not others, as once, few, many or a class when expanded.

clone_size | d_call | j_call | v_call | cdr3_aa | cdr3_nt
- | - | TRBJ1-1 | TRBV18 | CASSPPSMNTEAFF | TGTGCCAGCTCACCACCGAGCATGAACACTGAAGCTTTCTTT
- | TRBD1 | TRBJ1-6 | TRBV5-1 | CASSLEGRGSSYNSPLHF | TGCGCCAGCAGCTTAGAAGGCAGGGGGAGCTCCTATAATTCACCCCTCCACTTT
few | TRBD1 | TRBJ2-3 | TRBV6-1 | CASSSGQGTDTQYF | TGTGCCAGCAGTTCCGGACAGGGGACAGATACGCAGTATTTT
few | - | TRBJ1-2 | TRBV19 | CASSILSGNGYGYTF | TGTGCCAGTAGTATTTTGTCAGGGAATGGCTATGGCTACACCTTC
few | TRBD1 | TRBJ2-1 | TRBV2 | CASGTGGRGEQFF | TGTGCCAGCGGGACAGGGGGCAGAGGGGAGCAGTTCTTC
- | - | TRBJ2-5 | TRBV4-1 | CASSQGPLETQYF | TGCGCCAGCAGCCAAGGCCCGCTAGAGACCCAGTACTTC
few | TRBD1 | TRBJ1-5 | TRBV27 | CASSGGTGGNQPQHF | TGTGCCAGCAGTGGCGGGACAGGGGGCAATCAGCCCCAGCATTTT
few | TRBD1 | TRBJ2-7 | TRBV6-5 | CASSYRDSSYEQYF | TGTGCCAGCAGTTACAGGGACAGCTCCTACGAGCAGTACTTC
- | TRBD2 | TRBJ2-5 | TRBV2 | CASSEGSGGAWTQYF | TGTGCCAGCAGTGAAGGGAGCGGGGGGGCCTGGACCCAGTACTTC
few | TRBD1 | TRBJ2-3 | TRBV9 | CASSVAGGHGTDTQYF | TGTGCCAGCAGCGTAGCAGGGGGTCATGGAACAGATACGCAGTATTTT
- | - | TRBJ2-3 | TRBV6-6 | CASRGTSTDTQYF | TGTGCCAGCAGGGGGACTAGCACAGATACGCAGTATTTT
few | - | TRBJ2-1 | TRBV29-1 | CSVHWAGDEQFF | TGCAGCGTTCATTGGGCCGGGGATGAGCAGTTCTTC
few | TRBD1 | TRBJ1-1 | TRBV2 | CASSPDRLYTEAFF | TGTGCCAGCAGTCCGGACAGGCTTTATACTGAAGCTTTCTTT
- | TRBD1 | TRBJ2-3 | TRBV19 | CASSIERPGGRDTQYF | TGTGCCAGTAGTATAGAGAGGCCAGGGGGCAGAGATACGCAGTATTTT
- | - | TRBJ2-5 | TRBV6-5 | CASSYGQGRLVETQYF | TGTGCCAGCAGTTACGGGCAGGGGCGTTTGGTAGAGACCCAGTACTTC
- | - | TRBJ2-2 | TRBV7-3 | CASSLFPRGNTGELFF | TGTGCCAGCAGCTTATTTCCTAGGGGGAACACCGGGGAGCTGTTTTTT
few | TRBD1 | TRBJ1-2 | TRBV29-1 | CSGSSGGYGYTF | TGCAGCGGGTCGTCAGGGGGGTATGGCTACACCTTC
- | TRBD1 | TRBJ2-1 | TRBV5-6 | CASSIPGQGYNEQFF | TGTGCCAGCAGCATACCGGGACAGGGCTACAATGAGCAGTTCTTC
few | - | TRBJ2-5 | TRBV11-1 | CASSAKGETQYF | TGTGCCAGCAGCGCGAAGGGGGAGACCCAGTACTTC
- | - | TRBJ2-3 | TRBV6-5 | CASSLRDTQYF | TGTGCCAGCTCACTCCGAGATACGCAGTATTTT
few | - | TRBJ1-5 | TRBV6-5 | CASRSEGEGAQHF | TGTGCCAGCAGATCGGAGGGAGAGGGGGCCCAGCATTTT
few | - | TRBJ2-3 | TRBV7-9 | CASSLVAPTDTQYF | TGTGCCAGCAGCTTAGTTGCCCCCACAGATACGCAGTATTTT
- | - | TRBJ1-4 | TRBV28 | CASSTGSITNEKLFF | TGTGCCAGTAGCACAGGGAGTATCACTAATGAAAAACTGTTTTTT
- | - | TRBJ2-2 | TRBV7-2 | CASSLMDRPNTGELFF | TGTGCCAGCAGCTTGATGGACAGACCGAACACCGGGGAGCTGTTTTTT
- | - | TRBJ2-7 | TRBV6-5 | CASTNPTQGTGEQYF | TGTGCCAGCACTAACCCGACCCAAGGGACGGGCGAGCAGTACTTC
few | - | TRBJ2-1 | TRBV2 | CASSLGFNNEQFF | TGTGCCAGCAGTTTGGGATTTAACAATGAGCAGTTCTTC
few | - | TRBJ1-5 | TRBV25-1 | CASSVADGQPQHF | TGTGCCAGCAGTGTCGCAGACGGTCAGCCCCAGCATTTT
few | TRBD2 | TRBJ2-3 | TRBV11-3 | CASSSGLAGVLTDTQYF | TGTGCCAGCAGCTCCGGACTAGCGGGGGTCCTCACAGATACGCAGTATTTT
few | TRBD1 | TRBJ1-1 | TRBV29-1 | CSVLRGTGNTEAFF | TGCAGCGTTTTGAGGGGGACAGGGAACACTGAAGCTTTCTTT
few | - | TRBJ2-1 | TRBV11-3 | CASSPGPGWYEQFF | TGTGCCAGCAGCCCTGGGCCTGGATGGTATGAGCAGTTCTTC
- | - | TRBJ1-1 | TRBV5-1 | CASSLDLLAGGEAFF | TGCGCCAGCAGCTTGGATCTTCTGGCAGGAGGGGAAGCTTTCTTT
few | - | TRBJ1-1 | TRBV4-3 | CASSQGGRDTEAFF | TGCGCCAGCAGCCAAGGGGGACGAGACACTGAAGCTTTCTTT
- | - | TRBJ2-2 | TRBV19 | CASSAGHYTGELFF | TGTGCCAGTAGTGCGGGACACTACACCGGGGAGCTGTTTTTT
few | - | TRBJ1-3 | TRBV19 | CATSNGARLGNTIYF | TGTGCCACCTCTAACGGGGCCCGGCTTGGAAACACCATATATTTT
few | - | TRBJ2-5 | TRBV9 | CASSEGWQKQETQYF | TGTGCCAGCAGCGAAGGTTGGCAAAAGCAAGAGACCCAGTACTTC
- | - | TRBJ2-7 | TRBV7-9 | CASSLTGPYEQYF | TGTGCCAGCAGCCTGACTGGACCCTACGAGCAGTACTTC
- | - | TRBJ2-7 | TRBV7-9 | CASSPRDRAYEQYF | TGTGCCAGCAGCCCCAGGGACCGAGCCTACGAGCAGTACTTC
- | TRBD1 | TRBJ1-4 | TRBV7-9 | CASSFPGTGSDEKLFF | TGTGCCAGCAGCTTTCCGGGGACAGGGAGCGACGAAAAACTGTTTTTT
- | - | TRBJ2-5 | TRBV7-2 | CASSLGRVGETQYF | TGTGCCAGCAGCTTAGGCAGGGTGGGAGAGACCCAGTACTTC
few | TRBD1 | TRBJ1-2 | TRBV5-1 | CASSLGQTGASYGYTF | TGCGCCAGCAGCTTGGGACAGACAGGGGCGAGCTATGGCTACACCTTC
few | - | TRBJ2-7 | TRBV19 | CASSIGVYEQYF | TGTGCCAGTAGTATCGGAGTTTACGAGCAGTACTTC
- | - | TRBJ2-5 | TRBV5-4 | CASRSGTFQETQYF | TGTGCCAGCAGGTCCGGGACATTCCAAGAGACCCAGTACTTC
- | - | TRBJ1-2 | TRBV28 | CASSLSGYGYTF | TGTGCCAGCAGTTTGTCAGGCTATGGCTACACCTTC